This TCR beta chain was captured in a study of beta chain features in type 1 diabetes. Across the whole study: Patients looked much like healthy donors when it came to age, gender and cell yields.

This clone was found a few times. Its antigen is unknown. Points from the study as a whole: When Type 1 diabetes patients were examined, their TCRB CDR3s proved moderately but significantly shorter in all four CD4+ subsets.

Expressed TCRB transcripts were sequenced after all isolated RNA was converted to cDNA. Naive, central memory and regulatory T cell samples averaged around 3.8 million reads. Some clones are missing from TCRdb's copy, which holds only in-frame ones; the method was immunoSEQ multiplex PCR. The sample has 52,000 or so clones, around half seen once. The germline gives CDR1 MNHEY, CDR2 SMNVEV (reference sequence). The V and J ends lost 8 bases and 2 bases, in that order; junction bases with no gene match: 9. This CDR3 contains 14 residues. The gene calls are TRBV27 and TRBJ2-7; 7 nucleotides line up with TRBD1. The receptor was derived from a woman aged 40 to 50 with type 1 diabetes. The source material was Tregs from blood. This chain's CDR3 is CASGLGTAPYEQYF. The CDR3 DNA is TGTGCCAGCGGTCTAGGGACAGCTCCCTACGAGCAGTACTTC.